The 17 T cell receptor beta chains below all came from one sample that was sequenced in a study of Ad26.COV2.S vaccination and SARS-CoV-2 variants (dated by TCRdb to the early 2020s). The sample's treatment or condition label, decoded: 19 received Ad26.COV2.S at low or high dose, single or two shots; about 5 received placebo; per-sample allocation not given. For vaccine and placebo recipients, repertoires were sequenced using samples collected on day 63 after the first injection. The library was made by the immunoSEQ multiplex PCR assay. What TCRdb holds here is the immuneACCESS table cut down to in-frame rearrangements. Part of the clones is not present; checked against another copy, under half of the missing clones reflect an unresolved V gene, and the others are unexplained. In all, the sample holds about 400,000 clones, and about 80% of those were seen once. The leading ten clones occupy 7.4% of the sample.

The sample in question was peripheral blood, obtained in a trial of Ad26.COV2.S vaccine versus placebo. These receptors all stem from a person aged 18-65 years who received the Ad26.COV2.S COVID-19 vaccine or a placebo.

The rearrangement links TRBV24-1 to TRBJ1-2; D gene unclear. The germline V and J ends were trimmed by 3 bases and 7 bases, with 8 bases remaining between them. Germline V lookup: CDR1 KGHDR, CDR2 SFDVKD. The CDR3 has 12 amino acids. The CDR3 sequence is CATSDAGIGYTF. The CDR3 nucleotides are TGTGCCACCAGTGATGCGGGGATTGGCTACACCTTC.

CDR3 region: CASSQLGGPNEKLFF. CDR3 nucleotide sequence: TGTGCCAGCAGCCAGCTGGGAGGACCCAATGAAAAACTGTTTTTT. V gene TRBV6-5 combines with J gene TRBJ1-4; D is undetermined. The ends were cut back, 6 bases at V and 5 bases at J, with 16 bases in the middle. The CDR3 spans 15 residues. The germline V gene encodes CDR1 MNHEY and CDR2 SVGAGI.

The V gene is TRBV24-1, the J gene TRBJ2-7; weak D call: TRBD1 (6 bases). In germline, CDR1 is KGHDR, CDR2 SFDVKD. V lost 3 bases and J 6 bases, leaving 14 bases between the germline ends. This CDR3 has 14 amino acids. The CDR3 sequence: CATSDGTGLGEQYF. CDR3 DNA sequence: TGTGCCACCAGTGATGGAACAGGGCTCGGCGAGCAGTACTTC.

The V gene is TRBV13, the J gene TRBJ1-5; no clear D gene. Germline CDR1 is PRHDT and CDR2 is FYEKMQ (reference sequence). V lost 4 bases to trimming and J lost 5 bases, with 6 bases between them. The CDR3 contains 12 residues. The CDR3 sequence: CASSSLHQPQHF. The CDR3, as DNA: TGTGCCAGCAGCTCCCTCCATCAGCCCCAGCATTTT.

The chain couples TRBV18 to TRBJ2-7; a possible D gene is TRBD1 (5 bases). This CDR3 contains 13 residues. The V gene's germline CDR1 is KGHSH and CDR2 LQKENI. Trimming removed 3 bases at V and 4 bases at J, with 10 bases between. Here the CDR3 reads CASSPSSGYEQYF. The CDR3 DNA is TGTGCCAGCTCACCCTCTTCAGGGTACGAGCAGTACTTC. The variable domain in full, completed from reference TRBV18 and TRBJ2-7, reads NAGVMQNPRHLVRRRGQEARLRCSPMKGHSHVYWYRQLPEEGLKFMVYLQKENIIDESGMPKERFSAEFPKEGPSILRIQQVVRGDSAAYFCASSPSSGYEQYFGPGTRLTVT.

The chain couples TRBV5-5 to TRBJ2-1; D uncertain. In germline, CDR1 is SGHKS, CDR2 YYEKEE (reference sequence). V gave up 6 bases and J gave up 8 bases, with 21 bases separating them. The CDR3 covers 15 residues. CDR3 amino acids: CASNPTRSIKDEQFF. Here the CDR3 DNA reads TGTGCCAGCAACCCGACCCGGTCAATAAAAGATGAGCAGTTCTTC. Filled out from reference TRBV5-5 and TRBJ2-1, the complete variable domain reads DAGVTQSPTHLIKTRGQQVTLRCSPISGHKSVSWYQQVLGQGPQFIFQYYEKEERGRGNFPDRFSARQFPNYSSELNVNALLLGDSALYLCASNPTRSIKDEQFFGPGTRLTVL.

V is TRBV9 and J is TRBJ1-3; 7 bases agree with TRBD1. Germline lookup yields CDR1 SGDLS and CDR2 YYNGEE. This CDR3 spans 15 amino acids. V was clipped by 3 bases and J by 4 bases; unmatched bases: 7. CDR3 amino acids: CASSETGTAGNTIYF. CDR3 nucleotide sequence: TGTGCCAGCAGCGAGACCGGGACAGCAGGAAACACCATATATTTT. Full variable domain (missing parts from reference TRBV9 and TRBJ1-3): DSGVTQTPKHLITATGQRVTLRCSPRSGDLSVYWYQQSLDQGLQFLIQYYNGEERAKGNILERFSAQQFPDLHSELNLSSLELGDSALYFCASSETGTAGNTIYFGEGSWLTVV.

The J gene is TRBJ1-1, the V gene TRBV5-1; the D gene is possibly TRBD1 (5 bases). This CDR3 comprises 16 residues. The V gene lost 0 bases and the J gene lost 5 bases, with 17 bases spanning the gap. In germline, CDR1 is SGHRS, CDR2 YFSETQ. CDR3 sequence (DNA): TGCGCCAGCAGCTTGGGGGGCTCATGGGCCAGGACTGAAGCTTTCTTT. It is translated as CASSLGGSWARTEAFF.

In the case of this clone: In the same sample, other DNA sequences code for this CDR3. The CDR3 sequence is CSVVGGDTGELFF. Written as DNA, the CDR3 is TGCAGCGTTGTTGGCGGGGACACCGGGGAGCTGTTTTTT. The V and J genes are TRBV29-1 and TRBJ2-2, with D perhaps TRBD2 (6 bases). The germline V and J ends were trimmed by 4 bases and 3 bases, with 9 bases remaining between them. The CDR3 is 13 amino acids. Germline CDR1 SQVTM, CDR2 ANQGSEA.

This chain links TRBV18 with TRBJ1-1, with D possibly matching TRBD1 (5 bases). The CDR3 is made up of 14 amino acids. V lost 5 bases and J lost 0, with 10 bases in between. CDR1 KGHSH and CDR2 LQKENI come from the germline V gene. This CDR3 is CASSEGLLNTEAFF. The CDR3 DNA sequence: TGTGCCAGCTCAGAGGGGCTCCTGAACACTGAAGCTTTCTTT.

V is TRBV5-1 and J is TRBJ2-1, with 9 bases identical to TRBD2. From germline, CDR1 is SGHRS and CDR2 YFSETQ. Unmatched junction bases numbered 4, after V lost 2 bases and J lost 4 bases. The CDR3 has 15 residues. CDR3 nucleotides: TGCGCCAGCAGCTTAGTTAGCGGGGGATACAATGAGCAGTTCTTC. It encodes CASSLVSGGYNEQFF.

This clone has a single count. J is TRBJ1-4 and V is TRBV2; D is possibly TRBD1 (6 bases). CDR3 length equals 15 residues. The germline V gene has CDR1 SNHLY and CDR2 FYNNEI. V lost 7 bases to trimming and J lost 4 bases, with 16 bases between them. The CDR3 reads CASKKQGGSNEKLFF. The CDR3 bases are TGTGCCAGCAAAAAACAGGGAGGGAGTAATGAAAAACTGTTTTTT.

The CDR3 is CASSNRQQANTGELFF. The CDR3 region has the DNA TGTGCCAGCAGCAATAGGCAGCAAGCGAACACCGGGGAGCTGTTTTTT. The V gene is TRBV7-9, the J gene TRBJ2-2; D is unresolved. The CDR3 is 16 residues long. V was cut by 5 bases and J by 0 bases, with 13 bases left in between. Germline-derived CDR1 and CDR2 are SEHNR and FQNEAQ (reference sequence).

The CDR3 DNA reads as TGTGCCAGCAGTATTATGGACGGCCTCGGAAACACCATATATTTT. It specifies CASSIMDGLGNTIYF. This chain connects TRBV2 to TRBJ1-3; no reliable D call. The CDR3 sequence is 15 residues long. CDR1 is SNHLY and CDR2 is FYNNEI in the germline V gene. V gave up 5 bases and J gave up 4 bases, with 15 bases separating them.

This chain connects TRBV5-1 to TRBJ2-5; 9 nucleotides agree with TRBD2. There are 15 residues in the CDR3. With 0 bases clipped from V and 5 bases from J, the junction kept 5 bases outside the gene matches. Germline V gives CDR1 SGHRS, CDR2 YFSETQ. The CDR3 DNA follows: TGCGCCAGCAGCTTGGAGCGGGGGGATCTGGAGACCCAGTACTTC. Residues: CASSLERGDLETQYF.

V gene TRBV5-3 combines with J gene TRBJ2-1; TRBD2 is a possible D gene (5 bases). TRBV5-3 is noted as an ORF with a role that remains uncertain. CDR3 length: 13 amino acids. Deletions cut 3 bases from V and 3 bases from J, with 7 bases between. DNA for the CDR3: TGTGCCAGAAGCTGGGAGCTCTACAATGAGCAGTTCTTC. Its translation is CARSWELYNEQFF.

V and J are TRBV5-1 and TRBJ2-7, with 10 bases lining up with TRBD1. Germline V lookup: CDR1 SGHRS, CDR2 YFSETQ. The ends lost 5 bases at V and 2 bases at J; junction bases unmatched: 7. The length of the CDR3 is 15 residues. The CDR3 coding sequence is TGCGCCAGCAGTAGTGACGGACAGGGGGCCTACGAGCAGTACTTC. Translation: CASSSDGQGAYEQYF.